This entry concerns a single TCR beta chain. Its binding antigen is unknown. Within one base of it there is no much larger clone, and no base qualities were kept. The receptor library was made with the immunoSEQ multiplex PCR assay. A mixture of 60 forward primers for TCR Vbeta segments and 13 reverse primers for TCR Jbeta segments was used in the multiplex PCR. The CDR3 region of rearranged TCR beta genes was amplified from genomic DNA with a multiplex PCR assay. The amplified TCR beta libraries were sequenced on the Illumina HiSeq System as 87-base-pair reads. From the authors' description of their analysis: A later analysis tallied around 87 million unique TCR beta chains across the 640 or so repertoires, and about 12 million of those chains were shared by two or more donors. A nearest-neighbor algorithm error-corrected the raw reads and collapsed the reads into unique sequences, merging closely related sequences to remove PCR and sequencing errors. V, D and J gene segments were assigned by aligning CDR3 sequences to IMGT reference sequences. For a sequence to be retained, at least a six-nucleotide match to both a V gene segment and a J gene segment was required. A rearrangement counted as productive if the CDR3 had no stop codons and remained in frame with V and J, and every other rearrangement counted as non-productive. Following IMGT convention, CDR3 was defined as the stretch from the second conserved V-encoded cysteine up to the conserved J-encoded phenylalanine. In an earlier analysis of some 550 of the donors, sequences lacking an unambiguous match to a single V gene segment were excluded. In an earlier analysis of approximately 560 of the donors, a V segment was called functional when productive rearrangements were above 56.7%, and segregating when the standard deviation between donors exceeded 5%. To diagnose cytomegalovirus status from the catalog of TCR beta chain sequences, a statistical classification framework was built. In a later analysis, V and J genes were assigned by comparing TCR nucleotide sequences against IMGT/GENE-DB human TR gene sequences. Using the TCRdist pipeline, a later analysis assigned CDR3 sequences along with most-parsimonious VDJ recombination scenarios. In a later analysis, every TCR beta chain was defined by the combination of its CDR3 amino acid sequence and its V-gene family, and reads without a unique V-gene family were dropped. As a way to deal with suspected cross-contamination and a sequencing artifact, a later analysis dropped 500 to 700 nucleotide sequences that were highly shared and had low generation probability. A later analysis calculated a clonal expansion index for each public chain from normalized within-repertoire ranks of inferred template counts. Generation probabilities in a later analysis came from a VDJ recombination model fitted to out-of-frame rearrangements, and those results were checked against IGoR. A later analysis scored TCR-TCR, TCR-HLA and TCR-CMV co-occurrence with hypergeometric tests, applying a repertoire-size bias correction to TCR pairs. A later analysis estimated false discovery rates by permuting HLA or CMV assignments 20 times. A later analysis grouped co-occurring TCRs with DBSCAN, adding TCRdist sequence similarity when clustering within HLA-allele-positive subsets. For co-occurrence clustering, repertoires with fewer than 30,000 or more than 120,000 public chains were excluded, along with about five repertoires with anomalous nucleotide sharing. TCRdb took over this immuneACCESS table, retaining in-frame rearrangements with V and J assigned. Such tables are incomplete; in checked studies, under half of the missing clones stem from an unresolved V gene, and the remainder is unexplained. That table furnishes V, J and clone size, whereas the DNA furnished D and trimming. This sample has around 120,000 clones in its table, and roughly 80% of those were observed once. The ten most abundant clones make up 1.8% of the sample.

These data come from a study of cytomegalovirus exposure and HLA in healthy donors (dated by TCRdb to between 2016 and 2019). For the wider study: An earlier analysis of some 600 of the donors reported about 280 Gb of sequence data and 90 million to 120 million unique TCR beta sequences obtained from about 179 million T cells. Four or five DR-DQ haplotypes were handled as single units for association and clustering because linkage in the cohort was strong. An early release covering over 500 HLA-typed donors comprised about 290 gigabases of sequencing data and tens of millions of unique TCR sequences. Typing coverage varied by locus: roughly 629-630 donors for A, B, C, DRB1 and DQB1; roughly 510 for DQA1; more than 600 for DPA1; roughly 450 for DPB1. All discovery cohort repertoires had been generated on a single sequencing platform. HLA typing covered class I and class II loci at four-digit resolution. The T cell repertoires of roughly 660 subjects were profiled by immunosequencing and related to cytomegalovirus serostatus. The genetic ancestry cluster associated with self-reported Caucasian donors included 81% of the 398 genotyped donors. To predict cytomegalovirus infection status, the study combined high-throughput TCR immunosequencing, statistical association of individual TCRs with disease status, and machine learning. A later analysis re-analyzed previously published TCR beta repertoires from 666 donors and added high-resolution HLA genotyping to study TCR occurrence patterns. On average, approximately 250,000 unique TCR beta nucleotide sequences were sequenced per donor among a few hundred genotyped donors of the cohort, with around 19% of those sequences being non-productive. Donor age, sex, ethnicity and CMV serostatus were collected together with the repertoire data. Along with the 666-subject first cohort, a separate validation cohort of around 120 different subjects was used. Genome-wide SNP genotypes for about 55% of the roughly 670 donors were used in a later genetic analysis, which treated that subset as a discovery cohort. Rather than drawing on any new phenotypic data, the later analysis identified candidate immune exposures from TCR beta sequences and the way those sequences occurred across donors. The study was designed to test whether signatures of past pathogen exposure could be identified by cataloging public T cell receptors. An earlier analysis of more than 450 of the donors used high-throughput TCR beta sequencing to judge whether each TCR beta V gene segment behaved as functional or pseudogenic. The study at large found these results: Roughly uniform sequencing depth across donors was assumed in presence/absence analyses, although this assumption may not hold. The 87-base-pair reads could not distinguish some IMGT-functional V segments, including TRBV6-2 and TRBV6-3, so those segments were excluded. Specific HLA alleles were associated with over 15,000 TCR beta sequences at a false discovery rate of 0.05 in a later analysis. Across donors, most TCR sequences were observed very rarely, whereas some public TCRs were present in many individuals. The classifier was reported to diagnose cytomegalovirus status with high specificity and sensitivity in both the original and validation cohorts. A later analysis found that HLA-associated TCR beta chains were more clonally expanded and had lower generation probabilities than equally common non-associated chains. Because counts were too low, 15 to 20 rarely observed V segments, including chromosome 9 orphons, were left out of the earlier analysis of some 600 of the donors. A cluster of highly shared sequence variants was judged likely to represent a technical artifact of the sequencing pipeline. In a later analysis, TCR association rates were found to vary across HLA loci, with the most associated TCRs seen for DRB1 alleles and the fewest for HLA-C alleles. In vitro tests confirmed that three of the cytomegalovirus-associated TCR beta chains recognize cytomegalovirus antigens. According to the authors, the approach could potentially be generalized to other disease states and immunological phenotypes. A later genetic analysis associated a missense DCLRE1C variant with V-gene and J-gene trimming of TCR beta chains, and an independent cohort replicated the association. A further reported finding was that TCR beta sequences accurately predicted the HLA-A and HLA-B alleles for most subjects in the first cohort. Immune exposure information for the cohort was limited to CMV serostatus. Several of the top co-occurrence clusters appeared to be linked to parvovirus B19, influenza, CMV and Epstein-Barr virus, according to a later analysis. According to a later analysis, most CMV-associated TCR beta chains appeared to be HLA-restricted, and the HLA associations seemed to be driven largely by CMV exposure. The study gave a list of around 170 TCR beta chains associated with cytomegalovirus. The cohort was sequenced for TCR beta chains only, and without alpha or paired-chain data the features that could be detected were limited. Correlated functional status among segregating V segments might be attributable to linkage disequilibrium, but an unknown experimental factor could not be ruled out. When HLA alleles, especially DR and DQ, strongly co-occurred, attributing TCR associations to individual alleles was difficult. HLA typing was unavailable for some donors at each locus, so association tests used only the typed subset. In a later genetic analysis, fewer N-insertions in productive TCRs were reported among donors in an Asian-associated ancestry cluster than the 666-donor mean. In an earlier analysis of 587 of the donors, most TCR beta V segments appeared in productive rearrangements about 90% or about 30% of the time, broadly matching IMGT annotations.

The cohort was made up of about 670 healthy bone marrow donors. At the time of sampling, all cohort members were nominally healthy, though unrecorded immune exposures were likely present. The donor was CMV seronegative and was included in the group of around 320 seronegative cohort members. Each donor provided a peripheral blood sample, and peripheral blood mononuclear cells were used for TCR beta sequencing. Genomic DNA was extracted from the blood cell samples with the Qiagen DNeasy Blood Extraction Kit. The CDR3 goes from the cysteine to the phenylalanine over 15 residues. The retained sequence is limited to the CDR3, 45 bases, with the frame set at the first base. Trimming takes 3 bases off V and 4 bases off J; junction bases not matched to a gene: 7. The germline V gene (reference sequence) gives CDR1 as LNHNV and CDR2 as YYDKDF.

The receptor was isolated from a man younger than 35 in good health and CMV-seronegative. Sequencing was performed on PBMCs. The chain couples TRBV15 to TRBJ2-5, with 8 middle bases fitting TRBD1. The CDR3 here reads CATSRSPTGAETQYF. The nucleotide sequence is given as TGTGCCACCAGCAGGTCCCCGACAGGGGCAGAGACCCAGTACTTC.